These 9 T cell receptor beta chains were all obtained from the same sample, sequenced in a study of blood T cell repertoires in COVID-19. The protocol was immunoSEQ multiplex PCR, while the TCRdb copy is restricted to in-frame clones and leaves out a portion. The sample holds fewer than 300,000 clones, around three quarters seen once. Source material: peripheral blood. The receptors shown here come from a woman of 80 years or more with acute or convalescent COVID-19.

The V gene is TRBV7-9, the J gene TRBJ2-3; 7 bases agree with TRBD1. Unmatched junction bases numbered 7, after V lost 6 bases and J lost 4 bases. Germline CDR1 SEHNR, CDR2 FQNEAQ (reference sequence). The CDR3 is 14 amino acids. CDR3 DNA: TGTGCCAGCAGTACCGACAGGGCTGCAGATACGCAGTATTTT. Protein: CASSTDRAADTQYF.

This clone was counted only a few times. The rearrangement uses TRBV5-4 and TRBJ2-7; TRBD1 matches 8 bases. Germline trimming cut 6 bases from V and 5 bases from J; bases unmatched to any gene: 16. The CDR3 is 16 amino acids. Germline assignment: CDR1 SGHNT and CDR2 YYREEE (reference sequence). The CDR3 here is CASTPSRQGKVHEQYF. In DNA form, the CDR3 reads TGTGCCAGCACCCCCTCAAGACAGGGGAAGGTCCACGAGCAGTACTTC.

The V gene is TRBV5-1, the J gene TRBJ1-3; a weak D match, TRBD1 (5 bases). Germline CDR1 SGHRS, CDR2 YFSETQ. The CDR3 runs 15 residues. The germline V and J ends were trimmed by 4 bases and 0 bases, with 11 bases remaining between them. The DNA for the CDR3 is TGCGCCAGCAGCCCACCCGGGGGCTCTGGAAACACCATATATTTT. It codes for CASSPPGGSGNTIYF.

The chain recombines TRBV5-5 with TRBJ2-3, with 9 bases lining up with TRBD1. Germline-derived CDR1 and CDR2 are SGHKS and YYEKEE (reference sequence). The CDR3 spans 16 residues. Trimming at V came to 0 bases and at J to 5 bases, leaving 7 bases not matched to a gene. CDR3 sequence reads: CASSLGGTGFQDTQYF. DNA of the CDR3: TGTGCCAGCAGCTTGGGTGGGACAGGGTTTCAAGATACGCAGTATTTT.

The CDR3 loop is CASTIRRGDQPQHF. DNA for the CDR3: TGTGCCAGTACCATCAGACGGGGAGATCAGCCCCAGCATTTT. V gene TRBV19 combines with J gene TRBJ1-5; no clear D gene. The CDR3 length is 14 residues. Trimming removed 7 bases from V and 5 bases from J, with 15 bases in between. Per germline, CDR1 LNHDA and CDR2 SQIVND (reference sequence).

The rearrangement links TRBV4-3 to TRBJ2-1; 9 bases align to TRBD2. The V and J ends lost 0 bases and 7 bases, in that order; junction bases with no gene match: 7. The germline CDR1 and CDR2 sequences are LGHNA and YSLEER. This CDR3 contains 16 residues. CDR3 in amino acids: CASSQEGLAGINEQFF. CDR3 DNA: TGCGCCAGCAGCCAAGAGGGGCTAGCGGGGATAAATGAGCAGTTCTTC.

The chain uses TRBV5-1 and TRBJ2-1; a possible D gene is TRBD2 (7 bases). The germline CDR1 and CDR2 sequences are SGHRS and YFSETQ. The germline V and J ends were trimmed by 0 bases and 10 bases, with 17 bases remaining between them. The CDR3 length is 15 residues. The CDR3 protein is CASSLGAGGHQEQFF. CDR3 DNA: TGCGCCAGCAGCTTGGGGGCCGGGGGGCATCAGGAGCAGTTCTTC.

The rearrangement joins TRBV6-5 to TRBJ2-3, with a possible D match to TRBD1 (6 bases). The CDR3 has 14 residues. V shed 6 bases and J shed 2 bases, with 12 bases lying between them. Germline V CDR1 and CDR2: MNHEY, SVGAGI. This chain's CDR3 is CASRITGLTDTQYF. CDR3 nucleotide sequence: TGTGCCAGCAGAATAACAGGGCTCACAGATACGCAGTATTTT.

The rearrangement uses TRBV6-5 and TRBJ2-7; D might be TRBD1 (5 bases). Germline V gene sequence: CDR1 MNHEY, CDR2 SVGAGI. The CDR3 has 13 residues. V was trimmed by 6 bases and J by 1 base, leaving 10 bases between them. The chain's CDR3 is CASSAQESYEQYF. CDR3 sequence (DNA): TGTGCCAGCAGCGCACAGGAGTCCTACGAGCAGTACTTC.